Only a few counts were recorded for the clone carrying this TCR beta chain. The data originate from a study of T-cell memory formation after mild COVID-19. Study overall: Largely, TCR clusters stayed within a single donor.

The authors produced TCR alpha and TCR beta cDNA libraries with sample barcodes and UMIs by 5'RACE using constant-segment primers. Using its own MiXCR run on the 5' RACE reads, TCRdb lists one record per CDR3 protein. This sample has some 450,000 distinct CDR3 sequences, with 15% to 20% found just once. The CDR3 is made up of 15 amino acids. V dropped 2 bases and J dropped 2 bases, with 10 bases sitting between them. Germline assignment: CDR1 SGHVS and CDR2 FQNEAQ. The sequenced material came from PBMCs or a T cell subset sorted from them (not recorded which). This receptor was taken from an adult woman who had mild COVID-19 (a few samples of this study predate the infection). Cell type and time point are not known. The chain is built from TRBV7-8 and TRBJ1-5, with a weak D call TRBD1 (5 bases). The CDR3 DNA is TGTGCCAGCAGCTTAAGAAGGGGAGGCAATCAGCCCCAGCATTTT. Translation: CASSLRRGGNQPQHF.